The count of the clone carrying this TCR beta chain is one. Antigen: not known. Germline CDR1 MNHEY, CDR2 SVGAGI. CDR3 length equals 13 residues. The junction had 5 bases not matched to a gene; V was cut back by 8 bases and J by 2 bases. The sample comes from a study of Tregs in tolerant kidney transplant recipients. Findings and caveats of the study: Few patients were studied, so findings need validation in larger groups. The most relevant donor-specific Treg TCRbeta repertoire apparently came from expansion with activated donor B cells.

The method was immunoSEQ multiplex PCR; TCRdb's version includes in-frame clones alone and lacks a portion of them. The sample has 110,000 or so clones, 85% to 95% seen once; the top ten hold roughly 0.61%. The source is a human donor in good health. The chain links TRBV6-5 to TRBJ1-1; TRBD1 agrees at 7 bases. Sequenced sample: CD4+ T cells from blood. The CDR3 DNA is TGTGCCAGCCTAGGGGGCGACAACACTGAAGCTTTCTTT. As protein: CASLGGDNTEAFF.